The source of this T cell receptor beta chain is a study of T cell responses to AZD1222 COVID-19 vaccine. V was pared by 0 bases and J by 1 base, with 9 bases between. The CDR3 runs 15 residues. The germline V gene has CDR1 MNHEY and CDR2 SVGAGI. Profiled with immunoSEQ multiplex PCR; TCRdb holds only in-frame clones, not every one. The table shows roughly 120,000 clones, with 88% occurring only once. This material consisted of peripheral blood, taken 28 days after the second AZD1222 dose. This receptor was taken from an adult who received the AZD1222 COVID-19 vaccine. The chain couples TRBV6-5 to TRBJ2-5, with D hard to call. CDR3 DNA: TGTGCCAGCAGTTACTCGAGTAGCTTCCAAGAGACCCAGTACTTC. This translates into CASSYSSSFQETQYF.